This paragraph covers one TCR beta chain sequence. This entry is derived from a study of T cells in Graves' hyperthyroidism and ophthalmopathy. TCR beta CDR3 regions were amplified from RNA transcripts. First-round RT-PCR targeting the TCR CDR3 was performed with the HTBI primer set. Via MiXCR, TCRdb re-called the multiplex PCR reads, giving one row per CDR3 protein. The repertoire includes over 450,000 distinct CDR3 sequences, 17% of them detected once, and under 20% sits in the top ten. Sequenced sample: blood. This receptor was taken from a woman between 18 and 29 years old with Graves' ophthalmopathy.

In DNA, the CDR3 is TGTGCCAGCAGCTTTTTCGGACAGGCGACCACAGATACGCAGTATTTT. Its translation: CASSFFGQATTDTQYF. The rearrangement uses TRBV5-5 and TRBJ2-3, with 7 bases fitting TRBD1. Germline CDR1 SGHKS, CDR2 YYEKEE (reference sequence). V was pared by 2 bases and J by 2 bases, with 8 bases of the junction left unmatched. CDR3 length equals 16 residues.